These 21 T cell receptor beta chains originate from one sample sequenced in a study of Graves' ophthalmopathy and Graves' hyperthyroidism. The authors amplified TCR beta CDR3 regions, and they did so from RNA transcripts for repertoire sequencing. HTBI primers were employed in first-round RT-PCR, then a second-round multiplex PCR followed. MiXCR was run by TCRdb on the multiplex PCR reads, yielding one entry per CDR3 protein. The table has under 350,000 distinct CDR3 sequences, about a sixth seen once; the top ten hold roughly 12%. The source material was peripheral blood. The origin of the receptors is an adult man with Graves' ophthalmopathy.

This clonotype has ten or more counts. The chain carries TRBV9 and TRBJ1-1; TRBD1 matches 9 bases. Looked up from germline, CDR1 is SGDLS and CDR2 is YYNGEE. The CDR3 sequence is 14 residues long. V lost 3 bases, J lost 5 bases, and 5 bases stayed unmatched. CDR3 DNA: TGTGCCAGCAGCGAAACAGGGGGCCTGACTGAAGCTTTCTTT. Amino acids: CASSETGGLTEAFF.

The V call is TRBV12-3 or TRBV12-4, the J call TRBJ2-4; D might be TRBD2 (6 bases). This CDR3 comprises 15 residues. The V gene lost 4 bases and the J gene lost 1 base, with 11 bases spanning the gap. CDR3 in amino acids: CASSSLGGAKNIQYF. The CDR3 DNA reads TGTGCCAGCAGTTCACTCGGAGGGGCCAAAAACATTCAGTACTTC.

This clonotype was detected ten times or more. The chain joins TRBV7-8 to TRBJ1-6; 9 bases align to TRBD1. Germline V gene sequence: CDR1 SGHVS, CDR2 FQNEAQ. V dropped 5 bases and J dropped 5; count of bases not matched to a gene: 4. The CDR3 has 15 amino acids. This CDR3 is CASSRGQGNNSPLHF. For the CDR3, the DNA is TGTGCCAGCAGCCGAGGACAGGGGAATAATTCACCCCTCCACTTT.

At least ten counts were recorded for this clonotype. The V gene is TRBV29-1, the J gene TRBJ2-2, with D possibly TRBD2 on 7 matching bases. Trimming left V 6 bases short and J 4 bases short, with 24 bases between. The CDR3 loop spans 17 amino acids. Germline V lookup: CDR1 SQVTM, CDR2 ANQGSEA. CDR3 amino acids: CSVTGGGTPPSTGELFF. Here the CDR3 DNA reads TGCAGCGTAACGGGGGGTGGGACACCACCCTCCACCGGGGAGCTGTTTTTT.

This clonotype was counted many times. The chain couples TRBV12-3 or TRBV12-4 to TRBJ2-7; 8 bases are a match to TRBD1. The CDR3 extends over 13 amino acids. The J segment lost 9 bases and the V segment lost 0 bases, leaving 4 bases of the junction unmatched. The CDR3 DNA is TGTGCCAGCAGTTTAGCGGAAGGGACAGGGCAGTACTTC. It codes for CASSLAEGTGQYF.

This clonotype was recorded many times. CDR3 region: CASDIGGTARFLSSYNSPLHF. The CDR3 DNA reads as TGTGCCAGCGACATAGGGGGGACAGCCCGATTTTTAAGCTCCTATAATTCACCCCTCCACTTT. This chain uses TRBV9 with TRBJ1-6, with 7 bases matching TRBD1. The CDR3 extends over 21 amino acids. After removal of 7 bases from V and 0 bases from J, the junction contained 22 bases not matched to a gene. Germline V gene lookup returns CDR1 SGDLS and CDR2 YYNGEE.

This clonotype was recorded at least ten times. The CDR3 DNA reads as TGTGCCAGTAACGCGGACAGGGTCGACGAGCAGTACTTC. Translated, it gives CASNADRVDEQYF. The chain carries TRBV2 and TRBJ2-7, with TRBD1 matching 8 bases. J gave up 5 bases and V 9 bases, and 9 bases lay outside the gene matches. CDR1 is SNHLY and CDR2 is FYNNEI in the germline V gene. The CDR3 runs to 13 residues.

This clonotype showed up many times. The chain recombines TRBV6-5 with TRBJ2-7, with TRBD2 matching 10 bases. CDR3 length equals 14 residues. CDR1 is MNHEY and CDR2 is SVGAGI in the germline V gene. The V segment lost 2 bases and the J segment 5 bases; nucleotides outside the gene matches: 3. This chain's CDR3 is CASSYTSGVHEQYF. The DNA of the CDR3 is TGTGCCAGCAGTTACACTAGCGGGGTACACGAGCAGTACTTC.

This clonotype was seen more than once but under ten times. Its ends do not fully match the called genes, so a read error is possible. The chain joins TRBV5-1 to TRBJ1-2; maybe TRBD1 (6 bases). This CDR3 region has 15 residues. In germline, CDR1 is SGHRS, CDR2 YFSETQ. CDR3 nucleotide sequence: TGCGCCAGCAGCCCGCCGGTCAGGGGCGTCTATGGCTACATCTTC. Translation gives CASSPPVRGVYGYIF.

V and J are TRBV6-2 or TRBV6-3 and TRBJ1-2; D is unresolved. Germline loops: CDR1 MNHEY, CDR2 SVGEGT. This CDR3 comprises 13 residues. V gave up 7 bases and J gave up 8 bases, with 17 bases separating them. CDR3: CASMNSDGRGYTF. The DNA of the CDR3 is TGTGCCAGCATGAATTCAGATGGGCGAGGCTACACCTTC.

This clonotype occurred many times. The chain links TRBV6-2 or TRBV6-3 to TRBJ2-7; 11 nucleotides match TRBD1. The germline CDR1 and CDR2 sequences are MNHEY and SVGEGT. This CDR3 comprises 16 residues. The junction had 13 bases not matched to a gene; V was cut back by 7 bases and J by 5 bases. CDR3 protein: CASTATGTGGRHEQYF. CDR3 nucleotides: TGTGCCAGCACCGCTACCGGGACAGGGGGTCGCCACGAGCAGTACTTC.

This clonotype appeared many times. The rearrangement uses TRBV6-2 or TRBV6-3 and TRBJ1-2; D unresolved. The V gene's germline CDR1 is MNHEY and CDR2 SVGEGT. This CDR3 region has 13 residues. Trimming cost V 4 bases and J 7 bases, with 13 bases left between them. The DNA of the CDR3 is TGTGCCAGCAGTTTGGAGGCGTCGAGTGGCTACACCTTC. As protein: CASSLEASSGYTF.

This clonotype was counted ten times or more. The chain combines TRBV7-2 with TRBJ1-1; D gene ambiguous. Deletions cut 3 bases from V and 5 bases from J, with 10 bases between. Germline V lookup: CDR1 SGHTA, CDR2 FQGNSA. CDR3 size: 13 residues. The CDR3 DNA reads TGTGCCAGCAGCTTTATGGGGTGGACTGAAGCTTTCTTT. It is translated as CASSFMGWTEAFF.

There are many counts of this clonotype. This chain connects TRBV11-2 to TRBJ2-2, with D unresolved. From germline, CDR1 is SGHAT and CDR2 FQNNGV. V lost 6 bases to trimming and J lost 6 bases, with 11 bases between them. The CDR3 sequence is 13 residues long. CDR3 DNA sequence: TGTGCCAGCAGTCCAGAATCCTCCGGGGAGCTGTTTTTT. The encoded protein is CASSPESSGELFF.

This clonotype was seen only once. At one end the junction does not follow the germline gene, possibly because of a read error. The chain has TRBV20-1 and TRBJ1-1; D is unresolved. Germline CDR1 and CDR2: DFQATT and SNEGSKA (reference sequence). This CDR3 is 13 amino acids long. This chain's CDR3 is CSARRGVGAEALF. CDR3 coding DNA: TGCAGTGCTAGACGCGGGGTCGGCGCTGAAGCTCTCTTT.

This clonotype was counted many times. A much bigger clone sits one base away, suggesting this may be a read error. V gene TRBV28 combines with J gene TRBJ1-2; TRBD1 might be the D (6 bases). This CDR3 comprises 13 residues. CDR1 and CDR2 (germline): MDHEN, SYDVKM. As DNA, the CDR3 is TGTGCCAACAGTTTATCAGGGGATGATGGCTACACCTTC. This sequence encodes CANSLSGDDGYTF.

This clonotype was seen at least ten times. In DNA form, the CDR3 reads TGTGCCAGCACTCCCGGGAGCCGCTACGAGCAGTACTTC. It codes for CASTPGSRYEQYF. The genes are TRBV6-1 and TRBJ2-7, with D tentatively TRBD2 (6 bases). This CDR3 is 13 amino acids long. V lost 7 bases and J 3 bases, leaving 13 bases between the germline ends. In germline, CDR1 is MNHNS, CDR2 SASEGT.

This clonotype has ten or more counts. The rearrangement joins TRBV20-1 to TRBJ2-7; 12 positions match TRBD2. Germline values: CDR1 DFQATT, CDR2 SNEGSKA (reference sequence). V gave up 5 bases and J gave up 7 bases; unmatched junction bases: 6. This CDR3 comprises 13 residues. CDR3 protein: CSALSGTSGEQYF. The CDR3 DNA reads as TGCAGTGCTCTCTCCGGGACTAGCGGGGAGCAGTACTTC.

Comments on this clonotype: Compared with germline, one end of the junction differs, possibly owing to a read error. The chain carries TRBV12-3 or TRBV12-4 and TRBJ1-1; D not resolved. The CDR3 spans 15 residues. This CDR3 reads CASTKKGAANTEALF. The CDR3 nucleotides read TGTGCCAGCACCAAGAAGGGTGCCGCAAACACTGAAGCTTTATTT.

This clonotype was detected many times. The chain is built from TRBV11-2 and TRBJ2-7, with D perhaps being TRBD1 or TRBD2 (5 bases each). V was pared by 8 bases and J by 5 bases, with 10 bases between. From germline, CDR1 is SGHAT and CDR2 FQNNGV. The CDR3 loop spans 11 amino acids. CDR3 protein: CASRGSHEQYF. In nucleotides, the CDR3 is TGTGCCAGCCGGGGCAGCCACGAGCAGTACTTC.

This clonotype was recorded many times. The chain uses TRBV20-1 and TRBJ1-5; D unresolved. V was pared by 4 bases and J by 5 bases, with 18 bases between. Germline V gene data show CDR1 as DFQATT and CDR2 as SNEGSKA (reference sequence). The CDR3 has 15 residues. CDR3 bases: TGCAGTGCTACCGGAGGGTTCAGCTCGGATCAGCCCCAGCATTTT. Its translation: CSATGGFSSDQPQHF.